This T cell receptor (beta chain) is from a study of blood T cell repertoires in COVID-19. On the study more broadly: The United States, Italy and Spain provided the acute and convalescent COVID-19 samples. The cDNA or gDNA used as material had been derived from T cells, B-cell-depleted T cells, or PBMCs.

Per the original data handling: Amplification from reference gene primers served as the basis for estimated nucleated cell counts. The table came from immunoSEQ multiplex PCR; TCRdb's copy has only in-frame clones and leaves some out. V and J calls and clone size follow that table, whereas D and trimming were derived from the DNA. The table has about 190,000 clones, about 81% seen once; the top ten hold about an eighth. Seattle patients were enrolled while actively infected and followed longitudinally. The sample consisted of peripheral blood. The source of this sequence is a woman aged 80 or over with COVID-19, enrolled during active disease.

The CDR3 DNA reads as TGTGCCACCAGCCACCGGGAGACCTACGAGCAGTACTTC. This translates into CATSHRETYEQYF. The rearrangement joins TRBV15 to TRBJ2-7, with a tentative D call TRBD2 (6 bases). CDR3 size: 13 residues. The V end lost 5 bases, the J end lost 2 bases, and 10 bases lay between the germline ends. Per the germline V gene, CDR1 is LNHNV and CDR2 is YYDKDF (reference sequence). Variable domain in full (rest from reference TRBV15 and TRBJ2-7): DAMVIQNPRYQVTQFGKPVTLSCSQTLNHNVMYWYQQKSSQAPKLLFHYYDKDFNNEADTPDNFQSRRPNTSFCFLDIRSPGLGDTAMYLCATSHRETYEQYFGPGTRLTVT.